These T cell receptor beta chains were read from a single sample in a study of CD8 T cells in ankylosing spondylitis. One entry per CDR3 protein, called by TCRdb with MiXCR from the 5' RACE reads. The repertoire includes about 240,000 distinct CDR3 sequences, under 8.5% of them detected once, and about 5% sits in the top ten. Sequencing was carried out using blood, either unsorted or a sorted T cell fraction (not recorded which). Source of these receptors: a female donor with ankylosing spondylitis or in good health (not recorded which). CDR3s include the opening cysteine and the closing phenylalanine or tryptophan. The order of the fields is D gene, J gene, V gene, clone size, CDR3 protein, CDR3 DNA. D genes are given only for firm matches. Rows give clone size only sometimes, using once, few, many, or a class for an expanded clone.

D: TRBD1
J: TRBJ2-2
V: TRBV7-2
size: many
CDR3: CASTQGKKTGELFF
DNA: TGTGCCAGCACACAGGGGAAGAAGACCGGGGAGCTGTTTTTT

D: .
J: TRBJ2-3
V: TRBV24-1
size: many
CDR3: CATSDFGTPGEDTQYF
DNA: TGTGCCACCAGTGATTTCGGGACCCCGGGGGAGGATACGCAGTATTTT

D: TRBD2
J: TRBJ2-1
V: TRBV11-2
size: .
CDR3: CVSSRRTSGRAISYNEQFF
DNA: TGTGTCAGCAGCCGCCGGACTAGCGGGAGGGCCATCTCGTACAATGAGCAGTTCTTC

D: TRBD1
J: TRBJ2-5
V: TRBV7-9
size: .
CDR3: CASSFGQGRETQYF
DNA: TGTGCCAGCAGCTTTGGACAGGGCAGAGAGACCCAGTACTTC

D: TRBD2
J: TRBJ2-3
V: TRBV28
size: many
CDR3: CASSFPPPGLNTDTQYF
DNA: TGTGCCAGCAGTTTTCCTCCGCCGGGACTAAACACAGATACGCAGTATTTT

D: .
J: TRBJ2-7
V: TRBV20-1
size: many
CDR3: CSARSRARTPYEQYF
DNA: TGCAGTGCTCGGTCCCGGGCGAGGACTCCCTACGAGCAGTACTTC

D: .
J: TRBJ2-1
V: TRBV7-3
size: .
CDR3: CASSPPIRTGAYNEQFF
DNA: TGTGCCAGCAGCCCCCCTATCCGGACGGGGGCCTACAATGAGCAGTTCTTC

D: .
J: TRBJ2-2
V: TRBV10-3
size: many
CDR3: CAISESKLGPGELFF
DNA: TGTGCCATCAGTGAGTCGAAGTTGGGACCCGGGGAGCTGTTTTTT

D: TRBD2
J: TRBJ2-1
V: TRBV12-3/TRBV12-4
size: many
CDR3: CASTLRASGFSYNEQFF
DNA: TGTGCCAGCACCTTAAGGGCTAGCGGGTTCTCCTACAATGAGCAGTTCTTC

D: .
J: TRBJ2-7
V: TRBV6-5
size: many
CDR3: CASSYGGLTYEQYF
DNA: TGTGCCAGCAGTTACGGCGGCCTTACTTACGAGCAGTACTTC

D: .
J: TRBJ2-7
V: TRBV5-6
size: many
CDR3: CASSFSAAYEQYF
DNA: TGTGCCAGCAGCTTCTCCGCCGCCTACGAGCAGTACTTC

D: TRBD1
J: TRBJ1-3
V: TRBV12-3/TRBV12-4
size: many
CDR3: CASTHPGQDTIYF
DNA: TGTGCCAGCACCCACCCGGGACAGGACACCATATATTTT

D: .
J: TRBJ2-5
V: TRBV5-4
size: .
CDR3: CASSLGYPGLETQYF
DNA: TGTGCCAGCAGCTTGGGGTACCCCGGGTTAGAGACCCAGTACTTC

D: TRBD1
J: TRBJ1-2
V: TRBV9
size: many
CDR3: CASSVGGSGGGDGYTF
DNA: TGTGCCAGCAGCGTAGGAGGGTCAGGGGGAGGTGATGGCTACACCTTC

D: .
J: TRBJ1-2
V: TRBV12-3/TRBV12-4
size: many
CDR3: CASSWGVGYGYTF
DNA: TGTGCCAGCAGTTGGGGGGTAGGCTATGGCTACACCTTC

D: .
J: TRBJ2-7
V: TRBV5-1
size: many
CDR3: CASSFRGASSYEQYF
DNA: TGCGCCAGCAGCTTTAGGGGGGCTAGCTCCTACGAGCAGTACTTC

D: .
J: TRBJ2-3
V: TRBV5-1
size: many
CDR3: CASSLSTAGTDTQYF
DNA: TGCGCCAGCAGCTTGTCGACAGCCGGCACAGATACGCAGTATTTT

D: .
J: TRBJ2-7
V: TRBV6-1
size: many
CDR3: CASSQTLSGAYEQYF
DNA: TGTGCCAGCAGCCAAACCCTCTCGGGGGCGTACGAGCAGTACTTC

D: TRBD2
J: TRBJ2-1
V: TRBV9
size: many
CDR3: CASSGVAGPSYNEQFF
DNA: TGTGCCAGCAGCGGGGTAGCGGGTCCCTCCTACAATGAGCAGTTCTTC

D: .
J: TRBJ2-2
V: TRBV6-2/TRBV6-3
size: many
CDR3: CASSSFTGELFF
DNA: TGTGCCAGCAGTAGCTTTACCGGGGAGCTGTTTTTT

D: .
J: TRBJ1-6
V: TRBV20-1
size: many
CDR3: CSARRGVGSPLHF
DNA: TGCAGTGCCCGACGGGGGGTGGGCTCACCCCTCCACTTT

D: .
J: TRBJ2-3
V: TRBV27
size: many
CDR3: CASRSLRESRTQYF
DNA: TGTGCCAGCAGAAGTTTAAGAGAGAGCAGGACGCAGTATTTT

D: .
J: TRBJ2-1
V: TRBV20-1
size: many
CDR3: CSARDFDSNEQFF
DNA: TGCAGTGCTAGAGATTTCGACAGCAATGAGCAGTTCTTC

D: TRBD1
J: TRBJ2-2
V: TRBV25-1
size: few
CDR3: CASTPNPTGGFTGELFF
DNA: TGTGCCAGCACTCCGAACCCGACAGGGGGCTTCACCGGGGAGCTGTTTTTT

D: TRBD2
J: TRBJ2-3
V: TRBV5-6
size: many
CDR3: CASSLGLAGFGDTQYF
DNA: TGTGCCAGCAGTCTCGGACTAGCGGGATTCGGGGATACGCAGTATTTT

D: .
J: TRBJ2-1
V: TRBV12-3/TRBV12-4
size: many
CDR3: CASSLTTTYNEQFF
DNA: TGTGCCAGCAGCCTCACGACTACCTACAATGAGCAGTTCTTC

D: TRBD2
J: TRBJ2-1
V: TRBV5-1
size: many
CDR3: CASSRAASGVENEQFF
DNA: TGCGCCAGCAGCCGTGCCGCTAGCGGTGTGGAGAATGAGCAGTTCTTC

D: TRBD2
J: TRBJ2-1
V: TRBV4-3
size: many
CDR3: CASSPGRGGRAKGDNEQFF
DNA: TGCGCCAGCAGCCCAGGGCGTGGCGGGAGGGCCAAAGGTGATAATGAGCAGTTCTTC

D: .
J: TRBJ2-1
V: TRBV7-6
size: many
CDR3: CASSGARGGSYNEQFF
DNA: TGTGCCAGCAGCGGAGCTAGGGGGGGCTCCTACAATGAGCAGTTCTTC

D: .
J: TRBJ1-2
V: TRBV7-2
size: many
CDR3: CASSLEGLGNYGYTF
DNA: TGTGCCAGCAGCTTAGAGGGACTCGGGAACTATGGCTACACCTTC

D: .
J: TRBJ1-2
V: TRBV11-1
size: .
CDR3: CASSSSLLRPRDGHNYGYTF
DNA: TGTGCCAGCAGCTCTTCCCTTCTCCGTCCACGGGACGGTCATAACTATGGCTACACCTTC